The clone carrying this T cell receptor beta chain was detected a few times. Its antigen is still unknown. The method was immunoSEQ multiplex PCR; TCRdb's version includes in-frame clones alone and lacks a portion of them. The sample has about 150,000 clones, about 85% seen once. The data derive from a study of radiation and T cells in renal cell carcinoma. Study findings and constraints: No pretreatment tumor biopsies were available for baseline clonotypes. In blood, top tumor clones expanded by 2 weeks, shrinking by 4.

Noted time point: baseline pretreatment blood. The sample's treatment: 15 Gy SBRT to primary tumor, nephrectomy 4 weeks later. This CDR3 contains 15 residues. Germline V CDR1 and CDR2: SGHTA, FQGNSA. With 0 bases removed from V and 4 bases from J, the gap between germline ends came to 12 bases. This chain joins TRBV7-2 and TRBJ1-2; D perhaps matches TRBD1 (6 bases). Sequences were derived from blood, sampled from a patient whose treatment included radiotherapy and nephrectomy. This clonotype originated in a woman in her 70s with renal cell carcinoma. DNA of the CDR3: TGTGCCAGCAGCTTAGCCCCCGGGACAAGCTATGGCTACACCTTC. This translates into CASSLAPGTSYGYTF.